A single sample gave rise to the 4 T cell receptor beta chains below, sequenced in a study of human T cells and chemical hapten exposure. Each CDR3 protein gets one entry after TCRdb re-called the RACE reads with MiXCR. The sample contains 300,000 to 350,000 distinct CDR3 sequences, around 7% of which appear only once. Time point of the sample: patch test 1, 2 weeks after DPC sensitization. Noted treatment: therapeutic diphenylcyclopropenone sensitization with weekly scalp DPC. Sample: whole blood, taken in connection with sensitization to the hapten diphenylcyclopropenone (DPC). The receptors were sampled from a woman aged 18-35 years with alopecia areata. Some clones in this sample may be carry-over from other donors' samples.

The chain couples TRBV5-4 to TRBJ2-3, with D possibly TRBD1 on 5 matching bases. This CDR3 is built from 13 residues. Germline CDR1 is SGHNT and CDR2 is YYREEE (reference sequence). Trimming stripped 5 bases from V and 2 bases from J, with 9 bases between. CDR3 in amino acids: CASSRQSTDTQYF. The CDR3 nucleotides are TGTGCCAGCAGTAGACAGTCCACAGATACGCAGTATTTT.

The rearrangement uses TRBV24-1 and TRBJ1-5, with 7 bases lining up with TRBD1. Per germline, CDR1 KGHDR and CDR2 SFDVKD. V was clipped by 7 bases and J by 5 bases; unmatched bases: 4. The CDR3 loop spans 13 amino acids. Here the CDR3 DNA reads TGTGCCACCAGATCAGGGGGGGATCAGCCCCAGCATTTT. Translated: CATRSGGDQPQHF.

The genes are TRBV20-1 and TRBJ2-1; D is unresolved. Per the germline V gene, CDR1 is DFQATT and CDR2 is SNEGSKA (reference sequence). The CDR3 runs 13 residues. V was trimmed by 0 bases and J by 7 bases, leaving 10 bases between them. The CDR3 spells CSARDPEANEQFF. For the CDR3, the DNA is TGCAGTGCTAGAGATCCCGAGGCGAATGAGCAGTTCTTC.

This chain links TRBV9 with TRBJ2-3, with 7 positions matching TRBD2. CDR1 and CDR2 (germline): SGDLS, YYNGEE. The length of the CDR3 is 16 residues. Unmatched junction bases numbered 10, after V lost 3 bases and J lost 3 bases. CDR3 nucleotide sequence: TGTGCCAGCAGCGCGGGGACTACGCGAGCAACAGATACGCAGTATTTT. It is translated as CASSAGTTRATDTQYF.